This TCR beta chain was observed in a study of blood T cells in healthy people across ages. Findings of the study overall: Expanded clonotype shifts may have been confounded, as the donors had an unknown CMV status. Per million T cells, the diversity of TCR beta decreased roughly linearly as age advanced.

This clonotype was counted ten times or more. Its target is not known. Through a sample-barcoded 5' primer and a J-beta primer mix, a second PCR was run for roughly 6 to 11 cycles. TCRdb re-derived calls from the 5' RACE reads in MiXCR, one entry per CDR3 protein. The repertoire holds 550,000 to 800,000 distinct CDR3 sequences, around 21% seen once, with under 4% in the top ten. Each individual donor underwent a draw of about 11 milliliters of peripheral blood. The TCR originated in a man aged 65 to 85 in good health. Sequencing was carried out using blood.

The CDR3 loop reads CASSRTSGSGETQYF. The CDR3 coding sequence is TGTGCCAGCTCACGGACTAGCGGGAGTGGAGAGACCCAGTACTTC. The V and J genes are TRBV18 and TRBJ2-5, with 13 bases identical to TRBD2. CDR3 length: 15 residues. The V segment lost 4 bases and the J segment 4 bases; nucleotides outside the gene matches: 3. Germline assignment: CDR1 KGHSH and CDR2 LQKENI.